Included here is one T cell receptor (beta chain) sequence, with context. Only in-frame clones appear in the TCRdb table, and some are missing; sequencing was by immunoSEQ multiplex PCR. The table shows about 190,000 clones, with roughly nine tenths occurring only once. The data stem from a study of control samples from healthy donors and cancer patients. Sequencing input: blood. This receptor was identified in a young man in good health.

For the CDR3, the DNA is TGCGCCAGCAGCTTACAGGGAAACACTGAAGCTTTCTTT. Translated: CASSLQGNTEAFF. The chain uses TRBV5-1 and TRBJ1-1, with D maybe TRBD1 (6 bases). The germline V gene has CDR1 SGHRS and CDR2 YFSETQ. V lost 2 bases, J lost 2 bases, and 7 bases lay in between. The CDR3 loop spans 13 amino acids.